This T cell receptor beta chain appears in the sequencing data of a study of blood T cell repertoires in COVID-19. Looking at the study overall: The analysed material was cDNA or gDNA that came from T cells, B-cell-depleted T cells, or PBMCs.

This CDR3 is 19 amino acids long. Trimming cost V 0 bases and J 3 bases, with 21 bases left between them. Looked up from germline, CDR1 is MNHNS and CDR2 is SASEGT. Produced via immunoSEQ multiplex PCR; TCRdb's table is partial and in-frame only. The sample yields around 200,000 clones, less than 90% seen once. Sequenced input: peripheral blood. The chain links TRBV6-1 to TRBJ2-4, with D tentatively TRBD2 (6 bases). The sequence came from a woman aged 35 to 49 with acute or convalescent COVID-19. The CDR3: CASSEAWGLRVTGKNIQYF. The CDR3 DNA sequence: TGTGCCAGCAGTGAAGCTTGGGGACTCAGGGTGACTGGCAAAAACATTCAGTACTTC.